The 24 T cell receptor beta chains listed next were all sequenced from one sample in a study of blood T cell repertoires in COVID-19. Clones were sequenced by immunoSEQ multiplex PCR, and TCRdb holds only the in-frame ones, with some missing. The sample contains roughly 150,000 clones, around four fifths of which appear only once. Source material: peripheral blood. The source of these receptors is a woman older than 75 with active or convalescent COVID-19.

The CDR3 nucleotides are TGTGCCAGCTCGCGGGACAGCTTGAACACTGAAGCTTTCTTT. It encodes CASSRDSLNTEAFF. This chain connects TRBV18 to TRBJ1-1; 7 nucleotides align to TRBD1. J lost 0 bases, V lost 6 bases, and 4 bases had no gene match. This CDR3 is built from 14 residues. Germline V CDR1 and CDR2: KGHSH, LQKENI.

As to this clone: Other DNA sequences in the sample encode the same CDR3. V and J are TRBV5-1 and TRBJ1-1; tentatively, D is TRBD1 (5 bases). The CDR3 sequence is 14 residues long. Germline values: CDR1 SGHRS, CDR2 YFSETQ. The V end lost 2 bases, the J end lost 5 bases, and 13 bases lay between the germline ends. CDR3: CASSFQGAGTEAFF. CDR3 nucleotides: TGCGCCAGCAGCTTCCAGGGTGCGGGGACTGAAGCTTTCTTT.

The chain combines TRBV4-1 with TRBJ1-2; D ambiguous. This CDR3 is built from 13 residues. Germline V CDR1 and CDR2: MGHRA, YSYEKL. Trimming left V 5 bases short and J 1 base short, with 8 bases between. This CDR3 is CASSTQNNYGYTF. The DNA for the CDR3 is TGCGCCAGCAGCACACAGAATAACTATGGCTACACCTTC.

V is TRBV28 and J is TRBJ2-1, with a possible D match to TRBD2 (6 bases). Germline V gives CDR1 MDHEN, CDR2 SYDVKM. V was trimmed by 1 base and J by 4 bases, leaving 11 bases between them. The CDR3 contains 15 residues. The CDR3 sequence is CASSLSLAIYNEQFF. The DNA of the CDR3 is TGTGCCAGCAGTTTATCGCTAGCGATATACAATGAGCAGTTCTTC.

Only a few counts were recorded for this clone. The chain's CDR3 is CASSLGWDRVFVRPYGYTF. The CDR3 DNA sequence: TGCGCCAGCAGCTTGGGGTGGGACAGGGTGTTCGTTCGACCCTATGGCTACACCTTC. The V and J genes are TRBV5-1 and TRBJ1-2; 9 bases agree with TRBD1. This CDR3 has 19 residues. The germline CDR1 and CDR2 sequences are SGHRS and YFSETQ. Trimming cost V 0 bases and J 4 bases; bases outside gene matches: 16. Filled out from reference TRBV5-1 and TRBJ1-2, the complete variable domain reads KAGVTQTPRYLIKTRGQQVTLSCSPISGHRSVSWYQQTPGQGLQFLFEYFSETQRNKGNFPGRFSGRQFSNSRSEMNVSTLELGDSALYLCASSLGWDRVFVRPYGYTFGSGTRLTVV.

This clone was detected only once. The chain combines TRBV18 with TRBJ2-6; possible D gene TRBD1, 6 bases. Per germline, CDR1 KGHSH and CDR2 LQKENI. The CDR3 has 17 residues. V gave up 1 base and J gave up 2 bases, with 12 bases separating them. CDR3 DNA sequence: TGTGCCAGCTCACCACAAAGGGGGAAGGCTGGGGCCAACGTCCTGACTTTC. Translated, it gives CASSPQRGKAGANVLTF.

The chain joins TRBV27 to TRBJ2-7, with TRBD1 matching 9 bases. The CDR3 totals 15 residues. CDR1 and CDR2 from the germline V gene are MNHEY and SMNVEV (reference sequence). The ends lost 5 bases at V and 0 bases at J; junction bases unmatched: 5. The CDR3 DNA reads TGTGCCAGCAGTACCACGGGACAGGGCTCCTACGAGCAGTACTTC. Translating gives CASSTTGQGSYEQYF.

This clone came up a few times. V and J are TRBV12-3 or TRBV12-4 and TRBJ1-1, with 10 bases identical to TRBD1. The ends lost 1 base at V and 12 bases at J; junction bases unmatched: 2. There are 12 residues in the CDR3. The CDR3 sequence is CASSLGDRGPFF. For the CDR3, the DNA is TGTGCCAGCAGTTTAGGGGACAGGGGTCCTTTCTTT.

This chain connects TRBV5-1 to TRBJ2-3; the D is unclear. Germline V gives CDR1 SGHRS, CDR2 YFSETQ. This CDR3 region has 15 residues. Trimming took off 0 bases at V and 4 bases at J, with 12 bases between the two ends. The CDR3 DNA sequence: TGCGCCAGCAGCTTGGGACACCCAGATGCAGATACGCAGTATTTT. As protein: CASSLGHPDADTQYF.

CDR3: CASSGQGPDTQYF. CDR3 bases: TGTGCCAGTAGTGGGCAGGGCCCAGATACGCAGTATTTT. The V call is TRBV19, the J call TRBJ2-3; D is perhaps TRBD1 (5 bases). V lost 5 bases to trimming and J lost 4 bases, with 10 bases between them. CDR3 length: 13 residues. CDR1 and CDR2 from the germline V gene are LNHDA and SQIVND (reference sequence).

The V call is TRBV5-4, the J call TRBJ1-4, with D perhaps TRBD1 (6 bases). Germline V lookup: CDR1 SGHNT, CDR2 YYREEE (reference sequence). There are 15 residues in the CDR3. V lost 4 bases, J lost 1 base, and 11 bases lay in between. CDR3 DNA: TGTGCCAGCAGCCGAGAGGGGGAAACTAATGAAAAACTGTTTTTT. Its translation is CASSREGETNEKLFF.

The V call is TRBV5-1, the J call TRBJ2-4; D is possibly TRBD2 (6 bases). The V gene lost 3 bases and the J gene lost 0 bases, with 16 bases spanning the gap. This CDR3 is built from 17 residues. The germline V gene encodes CDR1 SGHRS and CDR2 YFSETQ. The CDR3: CASSSGGTGLAKNIQYF. The CDR3 DNA reads TGCGCCAGCAGCTCGGGCGGGACTGGGCTAGCCAAAAACATTCAGTACTTC. The full variable domain, completed using reference TRBV5-1 and TRBJ2-4, is KAGVTQTPRYLIKTRGQQVTLSCSPISGHRSVSWYQQTPGQGLQFLFEYFSETQRNKGNFPGRFSGRQFSNSRSEMNVSTLELGDSALYLCASSSGGTGLAKNIQYFGAGTRLSVL.

The genes are TRBV24-1 and TRBJ1-5; maybe TRBD1 (5 bases). Germline V gives CDR1 KGHDR, CDR2 SFDVKD. V lost 1 base and J lost 7, with 7 bases in between. This CDR3 has 13 residues. The CDR3 DNA is TGTGCCACCAGTGATTTTCGGGGGCAGCCCCAGCATTTT. It translates to CATSDFRGQPQHF.

J is TRBJ2-2 and V is TRBV19; 9 nucleotides match TRBD2. V trimming: 1 base; J trimming: 0 bases; junction bases outside the gene matches: 6. Germline V gene data show CDR1 as LNHDA and CDR2 as SQIVND (reference sequence). The CDR3 is 18 amino acids. As DNA, the CDR3 is TGTGCCAGTAGTATAGCGGGCGGGGGGGCCGCGAACACCGGGGAGCTGTTTTTT. Translating gives CASSIAGGGAANTGELFF.

The rearrangement links TRBV18 to TRBJ2-3, with a tentative D call TRBD2 (6 bases). The V gene's germline CDR1 is KGHSH and CDR2 LQKENI. The CDR3 consists of 17 residues. Trimming left V 3 bases short and J 0 bases short, with 16 bases between. The CDR3 DNA reads TGTGCCAGCTCACCGGCTAACAGCGGGCCTAGCACAGATACGCAGTATTTT. This codes for CASSPANSGPSTDTQYF. Full variable domain (missing parts from reference TRBV18 and TRBJ2-3): NAGVMQNPRHLVRRRGQEARLRCSPMKGHSHVYWYRQLPEEGLKFMVYLQKENIIDESGMPKERFSAEFPKEGPSILRIQQVVRGDSAAYFCASSPANSGPSTDTQYFGPGTRLTVL.

The J gene is TRBJ1-3, the V gene TRBV6-5; possibly TRBD1 for D (6 bases). V lost 6 bases and J lost 2, with 11 bases in between. This CDR3 has 14 residues. The V gene's germline CDR1 is MNHEY and CDR2 SVGAGI. In nucleotides, the CDR3 is TGTGCCAGCAGGCCTACAGGGACTGGAAACACCATATATTTT. Translation gives CASRPTGTGNTIYF.

The chain is built from TRBV7-2 and TRBJ2-3; TRBD2 might be the D (5 bases). Germline V CDR1 and CDR2: SGHTA, FQGNSA. V gave up 3 bases and J gave up 4 bases, with 5 bases separating them. CDR3 length: 12 residues. CDR3 residues: CASSFGADTQYF. The CDR3 DNA reads as TGTGCCAGCAGCTTCGGGGCAGATACGCAGTATTTT.

This clone was detected once. This chain connects TRBV12-3 or TRBV12-4 to TRBJ2-2; D ambiguous. The length of the CDR3 is 13 residues. Trimming pared 6 bases from V and 0 bases from J, leaving 5 bases between. The CDR3 DNA sequence: TGTGCCAGCAGCTACGCGAACACCGGGGAGCTGTTTTTT. It codes for CASSYANTGELFF.

The V gene is TRBV14, the J gene TRBJ2-1; TRBD1 matches at 7 bases. The germline V gene encodes CDR1 SGHDN and CDR2 FVKESK. The trim removed 2 bases at V and 11 bases at J, leaving 3 bases unmatched. This CDR3 comprises 12 residues. The CDR3 loop is CASSQQGQQQFF. CDR3 bases: TGTGCCAGCAGCCAACAGGGACAGCAGCAGTTCTTC.

The rearrangement links TRBV19 to TRBJ1-1, with D maybe TRBD1 (5 bases). The ends were cut back, 9 bases at V and 11 bases at J, with 13 bases in the middle. The germline CDR1 and CDR2 sequences are LNHDA and SQIVND (reference sequence). The CDR3 runs to 10 residues. CDR3 sequence (DNA): TGTGCCAGGTCAAGTAAGGGGGCTTTCTTT. Translation gives CARSSKGAFF.

The rearrangement links TRBV29-1 to TRBJ1-1; possible D gene TRBD1, 5 bases. Trimming pared 2 bases from V and 5 bases from J, leaving 12 bases between. The CDR3 runs to 13 residues. Germline V CDR1 and CDR2: SQVTM, ANQGSEA. CDR3 sequence (DNA): TGCAGCGTTGAAAGGCAGGGTGGAACTGAAGCTTTCTTT. Translation: CSVERQGGTEAFF.

CDR3 DNA sequence: TGTGCCAGTATCAAACCCGGGAGGGGGAACACTGAAGCTTTCTTT. Amino acid sequence: CASIKPGRGNTEAFF. V usage is TRBV19 and J usage is TRBJ1-1; maybe TRBD1 (5 bases). Germline CDR1 reads LNHDA; CDR2 reads SQIVND (reference sequence). V was pared by 7 bases and J by 1 base, with 16 bases between. CDR3 size: 15 residues. The whole variable domain, remainder taken from reference TRBV19 and TRBJ1-1, is DGGITQSPKYLFRKEGQNVTLSCEQNLNHDAMYWYRQDPGQGLRLIYYSQIVNDFQKGDIAEGYSVSREKKESFPLTVTSAQKNPTAFYLCASIKPGRGNTEAFFGQGTRLTVV.

This clone was recorded a few times. The genes are TRBV7-2 and TRBJ2-2, with 9 nucleotides matching TRBD1. Losses at the gene ends were 5 bases for V and 6 bases for J; bases not matched to a gene: 4. Per the germline V gene, CDR1 is SGHTA and CDR2 is FQGNSA. The length of the CDR3 is 14 residues. The CDR3, as DNA: TGTGCCAGCAGCCAGGACAGGGGCCCCGGGGAGCTGTTTTTT. Translating gives CASSQDRGPGELFF.

The sample holds one count of this clone. The V gene is TRBV7-9, the J gene TRBJ2-5; tentatively, D is TRBD2 (6 bases). The CDR3 sequence is 14 residues long. The V end was cut by 6 bases, the J end by 5 bases, with 16 bases between. Germline CDR1 reads SEHNR; CDR2 reads FQNEAQ (reference sequence). The CDR3 DNA is TGTGCCAGCAGGGGGGAGGACCGATGGGAGACCCAGTACTTC. Translation gives CASRGEDRWETQYF.